This T cell receptor beta chain was sequenced for a study of blood T cell repertoires in COVID-19. Study-wide context: PBMCs, B-cell-depleted T cells, or T cells were the source of the cDNA or gDNA that made up the material.

V gave up 11 bases and J gave up 3 bases, with 23 bases separating them. The CDR3 is made up of 16 amino acids. Germline-derived CDR1 and CDR2 are MNHEY and SMNVEV (reference sequence). Methods used by the authors: Amplifying reference gene primers gave estimates of nucleated cell counts. The repertoire was sequenced with immunoSEQ multiplex PCR; TCRdb's copy has only in-frame clones and lacks some. The V and J calls and clone size were taken over from that table, and D and trimming were inferred from the DNA. Of approximately 160,000 clones listed, over 80% are singletons. Material for sequencing was PBMCs or T cells enriched from blood (not recorded which). This sequence joins TRBV27 and TRBJ2-1; tentative D call: TRBD2 (6 bases). The sequence was obtained from a woman aged 45 to 65 who had recovered from COVID-19. CDR3 in amino acids: CARCRPGVPNYNEQFF. For the CDR3, the DNA is TGTGCCCGATGTCGACCGGGGGTGCCGAACTACAATGAGCAGTTCTTC.